This T cell receptor (beta chain) was identified during a study of radiotherapy plus CTLA-4 blockade in lung cancer (dated by TCRdb to 2016 to 2018). Regarding the study in general: Objective responses occurred in roughly 20% of enrolled patients, and less than 35% achieved disease control. What the research found in general, with its limitations: The strongest predictors of response were reported to be early dynamic shifts in blood T cell clones along with a rise in serum interferon-beta following radiation. TCR clones derived from tumors expanded in peripheral blood after treatment with radiotherapy and ipilimumab.

The CDR3 holds 11 amino acids from the cysteine to the phenylalanine. Only the CDR3 portion is preserved as DNA: 33 bases, with reading frame beginning at the first base. V lost 2 bases and J lost 3 bases; the stretch between them is 2 bases long. Via the germline V gene, CDR1 is SGHTA and CDR2 FQGNSA. Preparation of the library involved the immunoSEQ multiplex PCR assay. Not all clones reach the TCRdb copy of this immuneACCESS table, which keeps in-frame sequences only. Checked studies attribute under half of the gap to unresolved V genes and leave the rest unexplained. The sample records some 40,000 clones, roughly four fifths of which are singletons. Approximately 2.6% of the sample is held by the ten biggest clonotypes. Focal radiation therapy combined with CTLA-4 blockade (ipilimumab) was tested in patients with chemo-refractory metastatic non-small-cell lung cancer. To note about this clone: This receptor's antigen is unknown. Base qualities are not recorded, but no much larger clone differs from it by a single base.

The material sequenced was peripheral blood, taken from a patient treated with radiotherapy plus ipilimumab. The rearranged segments are TRBV7-2 and TRBJ2-7, with the D gene too uncertain to name. This TCR came from a human donor with non-small cell lung cancer whose response to radiotherapy plus ipilimumab could not be evaluated. Read as DNA, the sequence is TGTGCCAGCAGCTTACACTACGAGCAGTACTTC. Translated, it gives CASSLHYEQYF.